This TCR beta chain was captured in a study of cytomegalovirus exposure and HLA in healthy donors. Study-wide background: The approximately 110 validation repertoires used a platform that matched the one used for the approximately 670 first-cohort repertoires, as a later analysis reported.

Some clones are missing from TCRdb's copy, which holds only in-frame ones; the method was immunoSEQ multiplex PCR. The data contain roughly 150,000 clones, about 90% of them singletons. Deletions cut 8 bases from V and 8 bases from J, with 9 bases between. CDR1 and CDR2 from the germline V gene are MNHNS and SASEGT. CDR3 size: 11 residues. Remarks on this clone: The antigen is not known.

Study findings and constraints: It was found in a later analysis that first-cohort TCR clusters tended to co-occur in the 120 validation repertoires. Most TCR sequences were rare, but some public TCRs occurred in many donors. The study labeled 170 or so TCR beta chains cytomegalovirus-associated.

This chain links TRBV6-1 with TRBJ1-4; the D gene is possibly TRBD1 (5 bases). This receptor was obtained from a woman under 40 in good health and CMV-seronegative. The specimen was PBMCs. The CDR3 region is CASGGREKLFF. CDR3 nucleotides: TGTGCCAGCGGGGGGAGGGAAAAACTGTTTTTT.